The 31 T cell receptor beta chains given below trace back to one sample, sequenced in a study of cytomegalovirus exposure and HLA in healthy donors (dated 2017 in TCRdb). Preparation of the library involved the immunoSEQ multiplex PCR assay. For the multiplex PCR, a mixture combining 60 forward primers for TCR Vbeta segments and 13 reverse primers for TCR Jbeta segments was used. In its TCRdb copy, this immuneACCESS table keeps in-frame sequences only and misses some clones. Where compared with another copy, unresolved V genes explain less than half of these, and the others have no known cause. The sample contains some 110,000 clones, around 80% of them found a single time. Of the sample, roughly 22% falls within the top ten clones. The sequencing input was PBMCs. These TCRs come from a man in his thirties or forties in good health and CMV-seropositive.

This chain uses TRBV5-1 with TRBJ2-1, with unresolved D. Deletions cut 2 bases from V and 1 base from J, with 7 bases between. Germline values: CDR1 SGHRS, CDR2 YFSETQ. The CDR3 covers 14 residues. CDR3 sequence reads: CASSFVLSYNEQFF. The CDR3, as DNA: TGCGCCAGCAGCTTCGTGCTATCCTACAATGAGCAGTTCTTC. The whole variable domain, remainder taken from reference TRBV5-1 and TRBJ2-1, is KAGVTQTPRYLIKTRGQQVTLSCSPISGHRSVSWYQQTPGQGLQFLFEYFSETQRNKGNFPGRFSGRQFSNSRSEMNVSTLELGDSALYLCASSFVLSYNEQFFGPGTRLTVL.

The chain carries TRBV6-5 and TRBJ2-2; D unresolved. This CDR3 is built from 15 residues. Germline CDR1 MNHEY, CDR2 SVGAGI. The V end lost 4 bases, the J end lost 0 bases, and 9 bases lay between the germline ends. CDR3 residues: CASSWAVTNTGELFF. The CDR3 DNA follows: TGTGCCAGCAGTTGGGCAGTAACGAACACCGGGGAGCTGTTTTTT.

As regards this clone: Its ends do not fully match the called genes, so a read error is possible. This sample also contains other DNA sequences that code for the same CDR3. V usage is TRBV28 and J usage is TRBJ2-4; 9 bases match TRBD1. CDR1 and CDR2 from the germline V gene are MDHEN and SYDVKM. The CDR3 has 13 amino acids. CDR3 loop: CASRTGGQNIQYF. CDR3 coding DNA: TGCGCCAGCCGCACAGGGGGCCAAAACATTCAGTACTTC.

The rearrangement joins TRBV18 to TRBJ1-1, with 9 bases aligning to TRBD1. The germline gives CDR1 KGHSH, CDR2 LQKENI. J lost 2 bases, V lost 0 bases, and 1 base had no gene match. This CDR3 comprises 15 residues. CDR3 sequence: CASSPPGQGNTEAFF. CDR3 nucleotides: TGTGCCAGCTCACCACCGGGACAGGGAAACACTGAAGCTTTCTTT. Full variable domain (rest looked up from reference TRBV18 and TRBJ1-1): NAGVMQNPRHLVRRRGQEARLRCSPMKGHSHVYWYRQLPEEGLKFMVYLQKENIIDESGMPKERFSAEFPKEGPSILRIQQVVRGDSAAYFCASSPPGQGNTEAFFGQGTRLTVV.

V gene TRBV7-9 combines with J gene TRBJ2-1; 10 positions match TRBD2. This CDR3 has 17 residues. Germline trimming cut 5 bases from V and 6 bases from J; bases unmatched to any gene: 13. Germline values: CDR1 SEHNR, CDR2 FQNEAQ (reference sequence). CDR3 protein: CASSHSGGAVEGNEQFF. The CDR3 region has the DNA TGTGCCAGCAGCCACAGCGGGGGGGCCGTGGAGGGCAATGAGCAGTTCTTC.

The chain links TRBV10-3 to TRBJ2-2; weak D call: TRBD2 (6 bases). Trimming removed 0 bases from V and 0 bases from J, with 11 bases in between. Germline V gene lookup returns CDR1 ENHRY and CDR2 SYGVKD. CDR3 size: 17 residues. The CDR3 loop is CAISESKGGANTGELFF. DNA of the CDR3: TGTGCCATCAGTGAGTCTAAAGGCGGGGCGAACACCGGGGAGCTGTTTTTT.

V is TRBV6-1 and J is TRBJ1-2; 9 bases are a match to TRBD1. This CDR3 contains 14 residues. Per germline, CDR1 MNHNS and CDR2 SASEGT. The J segment lost 6 bases and the V segment lost 7 bases, leaving 9 bases of the junction unmatched. CDR3 residues: CASKRTGDSDGYTF. The CDR3 DNA sequence: TGTGCCAGCAAGAGGACAGGGGATTCTGATGGCTACACCTTC.

The J gene is TRBJ1-6, the V gene TRBV18, with 7 bases matching TRBD1. The ends lost 4 bases at V and 5 bases at J; junction bases unmatched: 8. Per the germline V gene, CDR1 is KGHSH and CDR2 is LQKENI. This CDR3 is 16 amino acids long. The CDR3 region is CASSLAPGQHNSPLHF. DNA for the CDR3: TGTGCCAGCTCACTCGCCCCGGGACAGCATAATTCACCCCTCCACTTT. Complete variable domain (other parts from reference TRBV18 and TRBJ1-6): NAGVMQNPRHLVRRRGQEARLRCSPMKGHSHVYWYRQLPEEGLKFMVYLQKENIIDESGMPKERFSAEFPKEGPSILRIQQVVRGDSAAYFCASSLAPGQHNSPLHFGNGTRLTVT.

The gene calls are TRBV28 and TRBJ1-5; D not resolved. The germline gives CDR1 MDHEN, CDR2 SYDVKM. V lost 8 bases and J lost 2, with 13 bases in between. The CDR3 has 14 residues. The CDR3 DNA follows: TGTGCCAGCGGGAGGCTGTTGCGCAATCAGCCCCAGCATTTT. Translation: CASGRLLRNQPQHF.

The chain couples TRBV5-1 to TRBJ2-1; TRBD2 matches at 7 bases. V was pared by 1 base and J by 4 bases, with 8 bases of the junction left unmatched. Per germline, CDR1 SGHRS and CDR2 YFSETQ. The CDR3 length is 16 residues. CDR3 residues: CASSLWWEGVYNEQFF. For the CDR3, the DNA is TGCGCCAGCAGCTTGTGGTGGGAGGGCGTTTACAATGAGCAGTTCTTC.

This sequence joins TRBV6-1 and TRBJ2-2, with 8 bases fitting TRBD1. The CDR3 has 15 residues. Per germline, CDR1 MNHNS and CDR2 SASEGT. V lost 5 bases, J lost 6 bases, and 8 bases stayed unmatched. CDR3 sequence: CASSLGQGWSGELFF. Here the CDR3 DNA reads TGTGCCAGCAGTCTCGGACAGGGTTGGTCCGGGGAGCTGTTTTTT.

The V gene is TRBV15, the J gene TRBJ1-4; 8 bases fit TRBD1. Germline V CDR1 and CDR2: LNHNV, YYDKDF (reference sequence). Losses at the gene ends were 8 bases for V and 7 bases for J; bases not matched to a gene: 6. The CDR3 has 13 residues. The CDR3 loop is CATGGTGLEKLFF. In DNA form, the CDR3 reads TGTGCCACCGGGGGGACAGGTCTTGAAAAACTGTTTTTT.

Turning to this clone: Germline is not matched at one junction end, which may reflect a read error. The chain carries TRBV5-5 and TRBJ1-5; 8 nucleotides match TRBD1. The CDR3 runs to 14 residues. Germline loops: CDR1 SGHKS, CDR2 YYEKEE (reference sequence). CDR3 bases: TGTGCCAGCAGATTGGACAGGGCGCGTCAGCCCCAGCATTTT. This gives the protein CASRLDRARQPQHF.

J is TRBJ2-1 and V is TRBV5-1; 7 bases align to TRBD1. In germline, CDR1 is SGHRS, CDR2 YFSETQ. The CDR3 has 17 residues. The junction had 8 bases not matched to a gene; V was cut back by 0 bases and J by 2 bases. CDR3 sequence (DNA): TGCGCCAGCAGCTTGGGCCGACAGGGTGGCACCTACAATGAGCAGTTCTTC. Translated: CASSLGRQGGTYNEQFF.

The rearrangement uses TRBV5-5 and TRBJ1-2; 8 positions agree with TRBD1. The J segment lost 9 bases and the V segment lost 0 bases, leaving 10 bases of the junction unmatched. The germline V gene encodes CDR1 SGHKS and CDR2 YYEKEE (reference sequence). The CDR3 extends over 15 amino acids. CDR3 DNA: TGTGCCAGCAGCTTGGGGGTCAGGGGGCAAGTCAGCTACACCTTC. Translating it yields CASSLGVRGQVSYTF.

The chain is built from TRBV6-1 and TRBJ2-1; 8 bases map to TRBD2. The germline V gene has CDR1 MNHNS and CDR2 SASEGT. This CDR3 contains 16 residues. The junction had 10 bases not matched to a gene; V was cut back by 4 bases and J by 5 bases. The CDR3 coding sequence is TGTGCCAGCAGTGTGTTCGGGGGGGCGTCCCACAATGAGCAGTTCTTC. Translated, it gives CASSVFGGASHNEQFF.

This clone showed up just a few times. The chain employs TRBV2 and TRBJ2-7; 13 bases map to TRBD2. This CDR3 has 17 residues. Germline CDR1 SNHLY, CDR2 FYNNEI. With 5 bases clipped from V and 5 bases from J, the junction kept 12 bases outside the gene matches. The CDR3 DNA reads as TGTGCCAGCAGTCCGCGCCAACTAGCGGGAGGGCCCCACGAGCAGTACGTC. Amino acid sequence: CASSPRQLAGGPHEQYV.

This chain uses TRBV11-2 with TRBJ2-3; perhaps TRBD1 as D (6 bases). V dropped 2 bases and J dropped 0 bases, with 12 bases sitting between them. This CDR3 spans 16 amino acids. Per germline, CDR1 SGHAT and CDR2 FQNNGV. The CDR3 coding sequence is TGTGCCAGCAGCTTACCAGAGACAGGCAGCACAGATACGCAGTATTTT. Its translation is CASSLPETGSTDTQYF.

This sequence joins TRBV30 and TRBJ1-1; D possibly corresponds to TRBD1 (6 bases). CDR3 length equals 16 residues. CDR1 and CDR2 from the germline V gene are GTSNPN and SVGIG (reference sequence). The V gene lost 4 bases and the J gene lost 8 bases, with 26 bases spanning the gap. This CDR3 reads CAWNPFGRGPVVEAFF. The CDR3 DNA sequence: TGTGCCTGGAACCCTTTTGGCAGGGGCCCCGTTGTGGAAGCTTTCTTT.

V and J are TRBV28 and TRBJ2-7; the D gene is possibly TRBD2 (5 bases). The germline gives CDR1 MDHEN, CDR2 SYDVKM. V was shortened by 6 bases and J by 0 bases, with 6 bases between the two germline ends. The CDR3 consists of 12 residues. CDR3: CASRGSSYEQYV. The DNA of the CDR3 is TGTGCCAGCAGGGGGAGCTCCTACGAGCAGTACGTC.

The chain has TRBV27 and TRBJ1-4; 7 nucleotides agree with TRBD1. The germline V gene has CDR1 MNHEY and CDR2 SMNVEV (reference sequence). The V gene end was trimmed by 4 bases and the J gene end by 6 bases; junction bases not matched to a gene: 8. The CDR3 sequence is 15 residues long. Here the CDR3 DNA reads TGTGCCAGCAGTTCCCAGACAGGGATGGATGAAAAACTGTTTTTT. As protein: CASSSQTGMDEKLFF.

The rearrangement links TRBV5-1 to TRBJ2-2; the match to TRBD2 covers 14 bases. Germline CDR1 reads SGHRS; CDR2 reads YFSETQ. The length of the CDR3 is 16 residues. V lost 2 bases, J lost 6 bases, and 3 bases stayed unmatched. The CDR3 DNA reads as TGCGCCAGCAGCTTCGGACTAGCGGGGGGTGCCGGGGAGCTGTTTTTT. Protein: CASSFGLAGGAGELFF. The full variable domain, with the rest looked up from reference TRBV5-1 and TRBJ2-2, is KAGVTQTPRYLIKTRGQQVTLSCSPISGHRSVSWYQQTPGQGLQFLFEYFSETQRNKGNFPGRFSGRQFSNSRSEMNVSTLELGDSALYLCASSFGLAGGAGELFFGEGSRLTVL.

This rearrangement joins TRBV9 to TRBJ2-2; TRBD1 aligns across 8 bases. This CDR3 comprises 16 residues. Losses at the gene ends were 0 bases for V and 1 base for J; bases not matched to a gene: 2. Germline lookup yields CDR1 SGDLS and CDR2 YYNGEE. Written as DNA, the CDR3 is TGTGCCAGCAGCGTAGTTGGGACAGGGAACACCGGGGAGCTGTTTTTT. Translating it yields CASSVVGTGNTGELFF. Filled out from reference TRBV9 and TRBJ2-2, the complete variable domain reads DSGVTQTPKHLITATGQRVTLRCSPRSGDLSVYWYQQSLDQGLQFLIQYYNGEERAKGNILERFSAQQFPDLHSELNLSSLELGDSALYFCASSVVGTGNTGELFFGEGSRLTVL.

Only one count was recorded for this clone. The J gene is TRBJ2-5, the V gene TRBV21-1; TRBD2, the table's D call, was not compared with the DNA. TRBV21-1 is given as a pseudogene. CDR3 length: 15 amino acids. CDR3 bases: TGTGCCAGCAGCAGTCCCGGGACTAGTCGGGAGACCCAGTACTTC. As protein: CASSSPGTSRETQYF.

CDR3 DNA sequence: TGTGCCATCAGTACCCAGGGTGCTGAAGCTTTCTTT. As protein: CAISTQGAEAFF. V usage is TRBV10-3 and J usage is TRBJ1-1, with D perhaps TRBD1 (5 bases). V dropped 5 bases and J dropped 6 bases, with 10 bases sitting between them. CDR3 length: 12 residues. Germline V CDR1 and CDR2: ENHRY, SYGVKD.

The chain couples TRBV11-2 to TRBJ2-7; 7 nucleotides line up with TRBD2. Germline V gives CDR1 SGHAT, CDR2 FQNNGV. Trimming at V came to 8 bases and at J to 4 bases, leaving 5 bases not matched to a gene. There are 12 residues in the CDR3. CDR3 coding DNA: TGTGCCAGCGGCCGGGGGGTGTACGAGCAGTACGTC. Translation gives CASGRGVYEQYV.

J is TRBJ2-7 and V is TRBV19, with no clear D. The CDR3 runs to 11 residues. The germline V and J ends were trimmed by 7 bases and 0 bases, with 4 bases remaining between them. Germline V gives CDR1 LNHDA, CDR2 SQIVND (reference sequence). The CDR3 DNA reads as TGTGCCAGTAACAGCTCCTACGAGCAGTACGTC. It specifies CASNSSYEQYV.

The gene calls are TRBV7-8 and TRBJ1-6; tentative D call: TRBD1 (6 bases). The CDR3 sequence is 14 residues long. Trimming removed 5 bases from V and 6 bases from J, with 11 bases in between. Germline assignment: CDR1 SGHVS and CDR2 FQNEAQ. As DNA, the CDR3 is TGTGCCAGCAGCCTTCGGACAGTTAATTCACCCCTCCACTTT. Protein product: CASSLRTVNSPLHF.

The V call is TRBV5-6, the J call TRBJ1-1; 10 positions agree with TRBD1. V lost 3 bases and J lost 2; bases outside the gene matches: 4. CDR3 length equals 15 residues. The germline gives CDR1 SGHDT, CDR2 YYEEEE. CDR3 protein: CASSSWDRGNTEAFF. The CDR3 coding sequence is TGTGCCAGCAGCTCGTGGGACAGGGGAAACACTGAAGCTTTCTTT. The complete variable domain, with remaining parts taken from reference TRBV5-6 and TRBJ1-1, reads DAGVTQSPTHLIKTRGQQVTLRCSPKSGHDTVSWYQQALGQGPQFIFQYYEEEERQRGNFPDRFSGHQFPNYSSELNVNALLLGDSALYLCASSSWDRGNTEAFFGQGTRLTVV.

This clone was picked up one time. The chain couples TRBV29-1 to TRBJ2-5; 7 bases align to TRBD1. CDR3 length: 14 amino acids. Germline CDR1 SQVTM, CDR2 ANQGSEA. Trimming removed 7 bases from V and 3 bases from J; junction bases left unmatched: 11. The CDR3 DNA sequence: TGCAGCGGGACGGGGCCAGGGGGTGAAGAGACCCAGTACTTC. Protein product: CSGTGPGGEETQYF. The complete variable domain, with remaining parts taken from reference TRBV29-1 and TRBJ2-5, reads SAVISQKPSRDICQRGTSLTIQCQVDSQVTMMFWYRQQPGQSLTLIATANQGSEATYESGFVIDKFPISRPNLTFSTLTVSNMSPEDSSIYLCSGTGPGGEETQYFGPGTRLLVL.

This clone appeared a single time. In the same sample, other DNA sequences code for this CDR3. The V gene is TRBV9, the J gene TRBJ1-1; TRBD1 agrees at 8 bases. The CDR3 runs to 13 residues. CDR1 is SGDLS and CDR2 is YYNGEE in the germline V gene. The ends lost 3 bases at V and 4 bases at J; junction bases unmatched: 2. The CDR3 DNA is TGTGCCAGCAGCGCCACAGGGGGCACTGAAGCTTTCTTT. It codes for CASSATGGTEAFF. Combining the CDR3 with reference TRBV9 and TRBJ1-1 gives the whole variable domain DSGVTQTPKHLITATGQRVTLRCSPRSGDLSVYWYQQSLDQGLQFLIQYYNGEERAKGNILERFSAQQFPDLHSELNLSSLELGDSALYFCASSATGGTEAFFGQGTRLTVV.